Listed below are T cell receptor beta chains from one sample, sequenced in a study of monozygotic twins with cystic fibrosis. Measured with immunoSEQ multiplex PCR; TCRdb has only the in-frame clones, and not every one. The table records fewer than 30,000 clones, around 85% of them present only once. What was sequenced was blood. These receptors originate from a girl aged 2-10 years with cystic fibrosis. CDR3s include the opening cysteine and the closing phenylalanine or tryptophan. D genes are given only for firm matches. Not all rows give a size; the values are once, few, many and, for expanded clones, a class.

d_call | j_call | v_call | clone_size | cdr3_aa | cdr3_nt
NA | TRBJ2-6 | TRBV6-5 | NA | CASTRGSGANVLTF | TGTGCCAGCACCAGGGGTTCTGGGGCCAACGTCCTGACTTTC
NA | TRBJ2-7 | TRBV5-1 | NA | CASRDPQGQYF | TGCGCCAGCAGAGACCCTCAGGGGCAGTACTTC
NA | TRBJ1-2 | TRBV11-2 | NA | CASSGRGEAPGYTF | TGTGCCAGCAGCGGGCGGGGGGAAGCACCTGGCTACACCTTC
TRBD2 | TRBJ2-1 | TRBV10-3 | once | CAIGYREGSNEQFF | TGTGCCATCGGTTACCGGGAGGGGAGCAATGAGCAGTTCTTC
NA | TRBJ1-6 | TRBV16 | few | CASSNRGDVGLNSPLHF | TGTGCCAGCAGCAACCGGGGCGACGTGGGGCTAAATTCACCCCTCCACTTT
NA | TRBJ1-2 | TRBV7-9 | NA | CASSSDEGANYGYTF | TGTGCCAGCAGCTCCGACGAGGGGGCTAACTATGGCTACACCTTC
NA | TRBJ2-7 | TRBV29-1 | NA | CSVLASEQYF | TGCAGCGTCCTAGCGTCAGAGCAGTACTTC
NA | TRBJ1-1 | TRBV5-1 | few | CASSPRTGQKNTEAFF | TGCGCCAGCAGCCCTAGAACAGGGCAAAAGAACACTGAAGCTTTCTTT
TRBD1 | TRBJ2-7 | TRBV7-8 | once | CASSLAGTASSYEQYF | TGTGCCAGCAGCTTAGCCGGGACAGCCAGCTCCTACGAGCAGTACTTC
NA | TRBJ1-5 | TRBV7-9 | NA | CASTAGDSNQPQHF | TGTGCCAGCACGGCAGGGGATAGCAATCAGCCCCAGCATTTT
NA | TRBJ2-3 | TRBV2 | few | CASSPGVLTQYF | TGTGCCAGCAGCCCCGGTGTGCTTACGCAGTATTTT
TRBD2 | TRBJ2-5 | TRBV2 | NA | CASSDPAGVGETQYF | TGTGCCAGCAGTGATCCAGCGGGAGTCGGAGAGACCCAGTACTTC
NA | TRBJ1-1 | TRBV27 | NA | CASSPAGAVNTEAFF | TGTGCCAGCAGCCCGGCGGGTGCGGTGAACACTGAAGCTTTCTTT
NA | TRBJ2-7 | TRBV2 | NA | CASTPTLGQFYEQYF | TGTGCCAGCACCCCAACCCTCGGACAGTTTTACGAGCAGTACTTC
TRBD1 | TRBJ2-7 | TRBV19 | NA | CASRTSHLSGGRNEQYF | TGTGCCAGTAGGACCTCCCATCTCTCAGGGGGCAGGAACGAGCAGTACTTC
NA | TRBJ1-2 | TRBV5-4 | NA | CASSPRGFGYTF | TGTGCCAGCAGCCCGAGGGGGTTTGGCTACACCTTC
NA | TRBJ1-1 | TRBV29-1 | once | CSVATPNTEAFF | TGCAGCGTTGCAACTCCGAACACTGAAGCTTTCTTT
NA | TRBJ1-1 | TRBV19 | NA | CASSIITVGSTEAFF | TGTGCCAGTAGTATAATTACGGTGGGTAGTACTGAAGCTTTCTTT
NA | TRBJ2-3 | TRBV7-2 | NA | CASSWLTGVGPDTQYF | TGTGCCAGCAGCTGGTTAACGGGAGTGGGCCCAGATACGCAGTATTTT
NA | TRBJ1-2 | TRBV27 | once | CASSPRGRAYGYTF | TGTGCCAGCAGTCCCCGGGGCAGAGCGTATGGCTACACCTTC
TRBD2 | TRBJ2-3 | TRBV5-1 | NA | CASSRGLAGGETDTQYF | TGCGCCAGCAGCCGAGGACTAGCGGGAGGAGAAACAGATACGCAGTATTTT
TRBD2 | TRBJ2-1 | TRBV2 | NA | CASSETASGRVGSYNEQFF | TGTGCCAGCAGTGAAACGGCTAGCGGGAGGGTTGGGTCCTACAATGAGCAGTTCTTC